Listed here are 15 T cell receptor beta chains from one sample, sequenced in a study of esophageal squamous cell carcinoma under preoperative chemotherapy. Time point reported: after preoperative PTX-NDP chemotherapy. In TCRdb, the PCR reads were re-called with MiXCR into one record per CDR3 protein. The table has about 32,000 distinct CDR3 sequences, 40% to 65% seen once. The sample was gathered from a patient given preoperative chemotherapy. Receptors originate from a human donor with esophageal squamous cell carcinoma. The donor label of this sample is uncertain.

This sequence joins TRBV7-8 and TRBJ2-4; 8 bases map to TRBD1. Gene TRBJ2-7 matches the end of the DNA better, so the J call may be wrong. CDR1 is SGHVS and CDR2 is FQNEAQ in the germline V gene. The CDR3 runs to 16 residues. CDR3 sequence: CASRQPLGQGGLEQYF. For the CDR3, the DNA is TGTGCCAGCAGACAGCCCCTTGGACAGGGAGGACTCGAGCAGTACTTC.

This clonotype was detected many times. The rearrangement links TRBV11-2 to TRBJ2-5; D remains ambiguous. Between the trimmed V and J ends, which lost 5 bases and 3 bases, there was a span of 10 bases. The CDR3 extends over 13 amino acids. The germline gives CDR1 SGHAT, CDR2 FQNNGV. The CDR3 DNA sequence: TGTGCCAGCAGCCCGGGCGGAGAAGAGACCCAGTACTTC. Translation gives CASSPGGEETQYF.

This clonotype is medium-sized. This chain joins TRBV12-3 or TRBV12-4 and TRBJ2-1; D possibly matches TRBD1 or TRBD2 (6 bases each). V lost 7 bases to trimming and J lost 2 bases, with 12 bases between them. The CDR3 has 14 residues. The CDR3 DNA follows: TGTGCCAGCACTGTGGGGGGCCCCTACAATGAGCAGTTCTTC. Translating gives CASTVGGPYNEQFF.

Comment on this clonotype: A junction boundary mismatches the germline segment, possibly from a read error. The rearrangement uses TRBV7-2 and TRBJ1-1, with a tentative D call TRBD1 (6 bases). CDR1 SGHTA and CDR2 FQGNSA come from the germline V gene. This CDR3 has 16 residues. CDR3 residues: CASSLDTGIGNTEASF. In nucleotides, the CDR3 is TGTGCCAGCAGCTTAGATACAGGGATTGGGAACACTGAAGCCTCCTTT.

The CDR3 loop reads CASSPGPARGGTQYF. The CDR3 DNA sequence: TGTGCCAGCAGTCCGGGACCGGCCCGAGGGGGTACGCAGTATTTT. This chain connects TRBV6-1 to TRBJ2-3; TRBD1 might be the D (6 bases). CDR3 size: 15 residues. The V gene's germline CDR1 is MNHNS and CDR2 SASEGT. V was clipped by 5 bases and J by 8 bases, with 20 bases between them.

With regard to this clonotype: A read error may account for a junction end that differs from germline. The J gene is TRBJ2-3, the V gene TRBV7-2; a weak D match, TRBD2 (6 bases). Germline V CDR1 and CDR2: SGHTA, FQGNSA. The CDR3 runs to 15 residues. The CDR3 loop reads CASSPARGAKDTQYF. In DNA, the CDR3 is TGTGCCAGCAGCCCAGCGCGGGGAGCCAAAGACACGCAGTATTTC.

This clonotype is classed as medium-sized (0.01 to 0.1%). V gene TRBV7-2 combines with J gene TRBJ2-1, with TRBD2 matching 11 bases. The J segment lost 8 bases and the V segment lost 4 bases, leaving 13 bases of the junction unmatched. Germline CDR1 SGHTA, CDR2 FQGNSA. This CDR3 comprises 17 residues. Written as DNA, the CDR3 is TGTGCCAGCAGCTCACCCACTAGCGGGGGCAGGGGGGATGAGCAGTTCTTC. Translated, it gives CASSSPTSGGRGDEQFF.

Ten or more counts support this clonotype. The chain joins TRBV7-2 to TRBJ2-2, with TRBD2 as a possible D gene (5 bases). The germline CDR1 and CDR2 sequences are SGHTA and FQGNSA. Trimming left V 5 bases short and J 5 bases short, with 6 bases between. The CDR3 is 12 amino acids. CDR3 in amino acids: CASSRGTGELFF. The CDR3 DNA reads TGTGCCAGCAGCCGCGGGACCGGGGAGCTGTTTTTT.

V gene TRBV7-2 combines with J gene TRBJ2-5, with D perhaps assigned TRBD1 or TRBD2 (5 bases each). The V gene lost 10 bases and the J gene lost 5 bases, with 23 bases spanning the gap. CDR3 length: 15 residues. CDR1 and CDR2 from the germline V gene are SGHTA and FQGNSA. The CDR3 DNA follows: TGTGCCACATCCGACCGGGGCAGGGTGGAGGAGACCCAGTACTTC. Its translation: CATSDRGRVEETQYF.

On this clonotype itself: Germline and junction disagree at one end, which may indicate a read error. This chain connects TRBV7-3 to TRBJ2-4; weak D call: TRBD2 (5 bases). Per the germline V gene, CDR1 is SGHTA and CDR2 is FQGTGA. This CDR3 spans 13 amino acids. CDR3 loop: CATGLSGNNTQYF. For the CDR3, the DNA is TGCGCCACGGGGTTGAGTGGCAACAACACGCAGTACTTC.

The J gene is TRBJ1-1, the V gene TRBV12-3 or TRBV12-4, with no clear D. This CDR3 is 14 amino acids long. V lost 3 bases and J 2 bases, leaving 10 bases between the germline ends. The CDR3 DNA reads TGTGCCAGCAGTTTGTTATCGGTAAACACTGAAGCTTTCTTT. Translation: CASSLLSVNTEAFF.

The genes are TRBV12-3 or TRBV12-4 and TRBJ2-1, with 9 bases lining up with TRBD1. Trimming at V came to 5 bases and at J to 10 bases, leaving 9 bases not matched to a gene. The CDR3 runs 14 residues. CDR3 protein: CASSIAGQGHEQFF. For the CDR3, the DNA is TGTGCCAGCAGTATCGCCGGACAGGGGCACGAGCAGTTCTTC.

With respect to this clonotype: An end of the junction differs from the germline gene, which may be a read error. The rearrangement links TRBV7-2 to TRBJ2-5, with D perhaps matching TRBD2 (6 bases). CDR3 length: 15 amino acids. Germline lookup yields CDR1 SGHTA and CDR2 FQGNSA. Here the CDR3 reads CATGSGGGDQETQYF. The DNA for the CDR3 is TGTGCCACGGGCTCTGGCGGCGGGGACCAAGAGACCCAGTATTTC.

This clonotype was seen ten or more times. The chain joins TRBV19 to TRBJ2-3; 10 nucleotides line up with TRBD2. J was trimmed by 1 base and V by 3 bases; bases with no gene match: 1. Germline V gives CDR1 LNHDA, CDR2 SQIVND (reference sequence). The CDR3 runs to 15 residues. The CDR3 DNA sequence: TGTGCCAGTAGTATCGGACTAGCGGGCACAGATACGCAGTATTTT. It translates to CASSIGLAGTDTQYF.

This clonotype was observed at least ten times. Here the CDR3 reads CASSFLGQETQYF. CDR3 coding DNA: TGTGCCAGCAGCTTTCTGGGTCAAGAGACCCAGTACTTC. This chain connects TRBV7-9 to TRBJ2-5; D is unclear. The V gene lost 3 bases and the J gene lost 2 bases, with 7 bases spanning the gap. There are 13 residues in the CDR3. Germline V gene sequence: CDR1 SEHNR, CDR2 FQNEAQ (reference sequence).